Presented here are 28 T cell receptor beta chains from one specimen sequenced in a study of technical replicates of blood from a handful of donors. Here immunoSEQ multiplex PCR was the method, and the copy in TCRdb shows in-frame clones only, minus some. This sample has approximately 93,000 clones, with 85% to 95% found just once. The specimen sequenced was T cells isolated from PBMCs. The receptors were sampled from a human donor in good health.

This clone showed up just once. CDR3 region: CASSLAGVRGRKNTEAFF. DNA for the CDR3: TGCGCCAGCAGCTTGGCCGGTGTCAGGGGGCGAAAGAACACTGAAGCTTTCTTT. This chain links TRBV5-1 with TRBJ1-1; 8 bases align to TRBD1. The CDR3 consists of 18 residues. Germline lookup yields CDR1 SGHRS and CDR2 YFSETQ. The ends lost 0 bases at V and 1 base at J; junction bases unmatched: 11.

The chain joins TRBV27 to TRBJ2-1; D is undetermined. The CDR3 spans 14 residues. Per the germline V gene, CDR1 is MNHEY and CDR2 is SMNVEV (reference sequence). V dropped 2 bases and J dropped 0 bases, with 5 bases sitting between them. The CDR3 nucleotides are TGTGCCAGCAGTTTAGCGAGCTCCTACAATGAGCAGTTCTTC. Protein: CASSLASSYNEQFF.

This chain uses TRBV29-1 with TRBJ2-7, with D possibly TRBD2 on 6 matching bases. V was trimmed by 4 bases and J by 0 bases, leaving 16 bases between them. The CDR3 sequence is 15 residues long. Germline V gives CDR1 SQVTM, CDR2 ANQGSEA. The DNA for the CDR3 is TGCAGCGTTGGGATAGCGGCTAGGAGCTCCTACGAGCAGTACTTC. Its translation: CSVGIAARSSYEQYF.

The rearrangement joins TRBV5-1 to TRBJ1-1; D gene ambiguous. Per germline, CDR1 SGHRS and CDR2 YFSETQ. V lost 5 bases and J lost 3, with 11 bases in between. This CDR3 spans 13 amino acids. CDR3 residues: CASRVVRDTEAFF. CDR3 bases: TGCGCCAGCAGGGTTGTTCGCGACACTGAAGCTTTCTTT.

The CDR3 spells CASSQYRDRPYSGANVLTF. The CDR3 DNA reads TGTGCCAGCAGCCAATACCGGGACAGGCCTTACTCTGGGGCCAACGTCCTGACTTTC. The chain carries TRBV4-2 and TRBJ2-6, with 8 bases aligning to TRBD1. The CDR3 sequence is 19 residues long. CDR1 is LGHNA and CDR2 is YNFKEQ in the germline V gene. V was clipped by 2 bases and J by 0 bases; unmatched bases: 9.

The chain is built from TRBV5-1 and TRBJ1-4; 8 nucleotides line up with TRBD1. The J segment lost 6 bases and the V segment lost 4 bases, leaving 8 bases of the junction unmatched. Germline CDR1 SGHRS, CDR2 YFSETQ. The CDR3 sequence is 15 residues long. The CDR3 region is CASSPGQGGDEKLFF. Here the CDR3 DNA reads TGCGCCAGCAGCCCAGGACAGGGAGGGGATGAAAAACTGTTTTTT. Filled out from reference TRBV5-1 and TRBJ1-4, the complete variable domain reads KAGVTQTPRYLIKTRGQQVTLSCSPISGHRSVSWYQQTPGQGLQFLFEYFSETQRNKGNFPGRFSGRQFSNSRSEMNVSTLELGDSALYLCASSPGQGGDEKLFFGSGTQLSVL.

This clone occurred a few times. The rearrangement joins TRBV10-3 to TRBJ2-7; 8 bases fit TRBD1. Germline CDR1 is ENHRY and CDR2 is SYGVKD. Trimming took 0 bases from V and 3 from J; bases not matched to a gene: 10. The CDR3 consists of 17 residues. CDR3 loop: CAISESTVPGQDYEQYF. The CDR3, as DNA: TGTGCCATCAGTGAGTCGACAGTCCCGGGACAGGACTACGAGCAGTACTTC.

The CDR3 coding sequence is TGTGCCAGCAGCTTATACAGGGGTCAGACTGAAGCTTTCTTT. Its protein product is CASSLYRGQTEAFF. The chain links TRBV7-2 to TRBJ1-1, with 7 bases that match TRBD1. The V gene end was trimmed by 2 bases and the J gene end by 5 bases; junction bases not matched to a gene: 5. This CDR3 contains 14 residues. The germline gives CDR1 SGHTA, CDR2 FQGNSA.

This chain links TRBV11-2 with TRBJ2-5, with 7 bases matching TRBD1. CDR3 length: 13 amino acids. Germline assignment: CDR1 SGHAT and CDR2 FQNNGV. After removal of 3 bases from V and 5 bases from J, the junction contained 3 bases not matched to a gene. The CDR3 coding sequence is TGTGCCAGCAGCTTGACAGGGTCCGAGACCCAGTACTTC. Protein product: CASSLTGSETQYF.

The chain links TRBV29-1 to TRBJ2-5, with 12 bases aligning to TRBD2. CDR3 length equals 14 residues. Trimming removed 4 bases from V and 5 bases from J; junction bases left unmatched: 5. Germline lookup yields CDR1 SQVTM and CDR2 ANQGSEA. Written as DNA, the CDR3 is TGCAGCGTTGCTCTAGCGGGGGGGCCGGAGACCCAGTACTTC. It is translated as CSVALAGGPETQYF. Variable domain in full (rest from reference TRBV29-1 and TRBJ2-5): SAVISQKPSRDICQRGTSLTIQCQVDSQVTMMFWYRQQPGQSLTLIATANQGSEATYESGFVIDKFPISRPNLTFSTLTVSNMSPEDSSIYLCSVALAGGPETQYFGPGTRLLVL.

The chain uses TRBV7-9 and TRBJ2-5; D might be TRBD2 (5 bases). The CDR3 is 17 residues long. Germline CDR1 SEHNR, CDR2 FQNEAQ (reference sequence). With 6 bases removed from V and 5 bases from J, the gap between germline ends came to 25 bases. The DNA of the CDR3 is TGTGCCAGCAGACTAACTAGTTTGACACGACCCGACGAGACCCAGTACTTC. This sequence encodes CASRLTSLTRPDETQYF.

The chain uses TRBV29-1 and TRBJ1-2; a possible D gene is TRBD1 (5 bases). The CDR3 sequence is 14 residues long. V shed 5 bases and J shed 4 bases, with 17 bases lying between them. CDR1 is SQVTM, CDR2 ANQGSEA, per germline. The CDR3 nucleotides are TGCAGCGTTAGGGACTCCCAAGGTCCCTATGGCTACACCTTC. Translating it yields CSVRDSQGPYGYTF.

The chain's CDR3 is CAWSVQGYGYTF. CDR3 in DNA: TGTGCCTGGAGTGTACAGGGTTATGGCTACACCTTC. The chain joins TRBV30 to TRBJ1-2; TRBD1 might be the D (6 bases). The CDR3 contains 12 residues. V gave up 0 bases and J gave up 5 bases, with 7 bases separating them. Germline V gene sequence: CDR1 GTSNPN, CDR2 SVGIG (reference sequence).

J is TRBJ2-1 and V is TRBV28, with D perhaps TRBD2 (6 bases). V shed 4 bases and J shed 9 bases, with 22 bases lying between them. Germline V gene sequence: CDR1 MDHEN, CDR2 SYDVKM. The CDR3 spans 16 residues. The CDR3 sequence: CASSSLKLAIDVEQFF. DNA of the CDR3: TGTGCCAGCAGTTCCCTTAAACTAGCAATCGACGTTGAGCAGTTCTTC.

The chain is built from TRBV7-9 and TRBJ1-1; 7 bases line up with TRBD1. The CDR3 extends over 13 amino acids. J lost 8 bases, V lost 5 bases, and 8 bases had no gene match. CDR1 and CDR2 from the germline V gene are SEHNR and FQNEAQ (reference sequence). CDR3 amino acids: CASSKSTGAEAFF. In DNA, the CDR3 is TGTGCCAGCAGCAAATCCACAGGGGCGGAAGCTTTCTTT.

This clone was seen a single time. V is TRBV5-1 and J is TRBJ2-5; 10 bases align to TRBD1. The CDR3 totals 15 residues. J was trimmed by 4 bases and V by 3 bases; bases with no gene match: 6. Germline V gene lookup returns CDR1 SGHRS and CDR2 YFSETQ. The CDR3 DNA sequence: TGCGCCAGCAGCTGGACAGGGGGGGATGGAGAGACCCAGTACTTC. Its protein is CASSWTGGDGETQYF. Variable domain in full (rest from reference TRBV5-1 and TRBJ2-5): KAGVTQTPRYLIKTRGQQVTLSCSPISGHRSVSWYQQTPGQGLQFLFEYFSETQRNKGNFPGRFSGRQFSNSRSEMNVSTLELGDSALYLCASSWTGGDGETQYFGPGTRLLVL.

The chain employs TRBV5-1 and TRBJ2-7; TRBD1 agrees at 8 bases. The J segment lost 7 bases and the V segment lost 4 bases, leaving 7 bases of the junction unmatched. This CDR3 region has 13 residues. Germline V gene sequence: CDR1 SGHRS, CDR2 YFSETQ. The CDR3 loop reads CASSLRTGREQYF. The CDR3 DNA follows: TGCGCCAGCAGCCTAAGGACAGGGAGAGAGCAGTACTTC.

The rearrangement links TRBV18 to TRBJ1-2, with D possibly matching TRBD1 (5 bases). CDR3 length: 14 residues. The germline V gene has CDR1 KGHSH and CDR2 LQKENI. V was trimmed by 8 bases and J by 6 bases, leaving 19 bases between them. For the CDR3, the DNA is TGTGCCAGCGTAACGGCAGGGCAGGTTGATGGCTACACCTTC. As protein: CASVTAGQVDGYTF.

This rearrangement joins TRBV25-1 to TRBJ2-4, with D maybe TRBD2 (6 bases). The CDR3 has 14 residues. V was shortened by 4 bases and J by 0 bases, with 7 bases between the two germline ends. Germline values: CDR1 MGHDK, CDR2 SYGVNS. The CDR3 bases are TGTGCCAGCAGTGGGACTACAGCCAAAAACATTCAGTACTTC. Protein sequence: CASSGTTAKNIQYF.

The chain is built from TRBV4-1 and TRBJ1-1, with a weak D call TRBD1 (6 bases). Trimming cost V 4 bases and J 2 bases, with 23 bases left between them. This CDR3 has 18 amino acids. Germline CDR1 is MGHRA and CDR2 is YSYEKL. The CDR3 nucleotides are TGCGCCAGCAGCCCCCCGGTGAAGGGGGAATGGAAAAACACTGAAGCTTTCTTT. Its protein is CASSPPVKGEWKNTEAFF.

This sequence joins TRBV5-1 and TRBJ1-1; possibly TRBD1 for D (6 bases). CDR3 length: 15 amino acids. The ends were cut back, 4 bases at V and 4 bases at J, with 17 bases in the middle. The germline V gene encodes CDR1 SGHRS and CDR2 YFSETQ. The CDR3 here is CASSSLGQSTTEAFF. The CDR3 coding sequence is TGCGCCAGCAGCAGCCTAGGACAGTCAACCACTGAAGCTTTCTTT.

The V call is TRBV4-1, the J call TRBJ1-1; perhaps TRBD1 as D (6 bases). Germline CDR1 reads MGHRA; CDR2 reads YSYEKL. V lost 4 bases and J 4 bases, leaving 16 bases between the germline ends. This CDR3 comprises 15 residues. The CDR3 is CASSPDQGFGTEAFF. DNA of the CDR3: TGCGCCAGCAGCCCGGACCAGGGGTTCGGCACTGAAGCTTTCTTT.

The chain employs TRBV2 and TRBJ2-1, with a weak D call TRBD2 (5 bases). The V end was cut by 8 bases, the J end by 0 bases, with 23 bases between. The CDR3 totals 18 residues. CDR1 and CDR2 (germline): SNHLY, FYNNEI. The CDR3 loop reads CASLRSSTGWTSYNEQFF. The CDR3 DNA follows: TGTGCCAGCCTAAGGTCCTCGACGGGGTGGACCTCCTACAATGAGCAGTTCTTC.

This sequence joins TRBV5-1 and TRBJ2-2; 10 nucleotides line up with TRBD2. This CDR3 spans 15 amino acids. J lost 6 bases, V lost 4 bases, and 6 bases had no gene match. The V gene's germline CDR1 is SGHRS and CDR2 YFSETQ. The CDR3 spells CASSNQRGGAGELFF. The CDR3 DNA is TGCGCCAGCAGCAACCAGCGGGGGGGAGCCGGGGAGCTGTTTTTT.

CDR3: CASSFSVRNEKLFF. In DNA form, the CDR3 reads TGTGCCAGCAGCTTTTCGGTCAGGAATGAAAAACTGTTTTTT. This sequence joins TRBV7-9 and TRBJ1-4, with D unclear. The CDR3 runs to 14 residues. Germline V gene lookup returns CDR1 SEHNR and CDR2 FQNEAQ (reference sequence). The V end was cut by 3 bases, the J end by 5 bases, with 10 bases between.

This chain joins TRBV7-9 and TRBJ1-1; a weak D match, TRBD1 (6 bases). The CDR3 length is 11 residues. Trimming left V 11 bases short and J 1 base short, with 8 bases between. CDR1 SEHNR and CDR2 FQNEAQ come from the germline V gene (reference sequence). In nucleotides, the CDR3 is TGTGCCTGGGACACGAACACTGAAGCTTTCTTT. Translation: CAWDTNTEAFF.

The chain is built from TRBV2 and TRBJ1-3; TRBD1 matches at 9 bases. The CDR3 sequence is 15 residues long. Trimming at V came to 5 bases and at J to 0 bases, leaving 2 bases not matched to a gene. Per germline, CDR1 SNHLY and CDR2 FYNNEI. The DNA for the CDR3 is TGTGCCAGCAGTCCGACAGGGGGCTCTGGAAACACCATATATTTT. Translated: CASSPTGGSGNTIYF. Full variable domain (rest looked up from reference TRBV2 and TRBJ1-3): EPEVTQTPSHQVTQMGQEVILRCVPISNHLYFYWYRQILGQKVEFLVSFYNNEISEKSEIFDDQFSVERPDGSNFTLKIRSTKLEDSAMYFCASSPTGGSGNTIYFGEGSWLTVV.

This clone has a count of ten or more. The chain combines TRBV15 with TRBJ2-1; D ambiguous. The CDR3 runs to 15 residues. Germline V lookup: CDR1 LNHNV, CDR2 YYDKDF (reference sequence). With 5 bases removed from V and 6 bases from J, the gap between germline ends came to 17 bases. CDR3: CATSDERPPGNEQFF. DNA for the CDR3: TGTGCCACCAGCGATGAGCGCCCCCCCGGCAATGAGCAGTTCTTC.